This T cell receptor (beta chain) derives from a study of blood T cells in healthy people across ages (dated by TCRdb to between 2014 and 2016). Looking at the study overall: In model experiments, roughly one uniquely barcoded TCR beta cDNA molecule per two T cells was captured by template switching. Age-related changes in TCR beta repertoire diversity were measured in the study by deep sequencing normalized with unique cDNA molecular identifiers. The donors were split into four age groups: young (average about 15 years), middle-aged (roughly 40), aged (roughly 65) and long-lived (approximately 80). To avoid experimental bias, donors of different ages were spread randomly across the sequencing lanes. For two donors (one aged 18 to 29 and one aged 80 or older), the study analyzed two additional independent replicas of 1 million unique cDNA reads from the same blood draw.

Library construction relied on 5' RACE. The instrument was an Illumina HiSeq 2500. A second PCR of about 6 to 11 cycles was performed with a sample-barcoded 5' primer and a J-beta primer mix. A unique molecular identifier was introduced onto each TCR beta cDNA molecule by a template-switch 5' adaptor carrying 12 random nucleotides. Each sample yielded at least 2.5 million CDR3-containing paired-end reads. First-strand cDNA was synthesized from all RNA with the Mint cDNA synthesis kit, primed by a TRBC-specific oligonucleotide. Following uracil-DNA glycosylase treatment, all cDNA underwent a first 18-cycle PCR with the universal primers M1SS and BC2_uni_R. As for how the authors treated the data: For normalization, 1 million high-quality reads were randomly selected from each sample, with every read carrying a distinct molecular identifier. Instead of being binned into consensus sequences, reads with shared molecular identifiers were discarded. MiTCR, with a Q25 quality threshold and the strictest error-elimination algorithm, was used for CDR3 identification, clonotype clustering and error correction. A nonparametric unseen species model with Euler transformation was used to estimate a lower bound on total TCR beta diversity. TCRdb reworked the public reads: Q25 trimming with fastp, MiXCR clone assembly, productive beta chains retained. All rows with the same CDR3 protein become a single entry with the most common DNA and genes. TCRdb, not the authors, supplied the V and J calls. The sample records 550,000 to 700,000 distinct CDR3 sequences, 27% of which are singletons. The ten largest make up approximately 17% of the sample.

General conclusions and limits of the study: There was a strong correlation between observed TCR beta diversity and the percentage of naive T cells measured by flow cytometry. The long-lived group showed more naive CD4+ T cells, fewer expanded clones and increased TCR diversity than the aged group, suggesting age selection. Because the CMV infection status of the donors was unknown, age-related changes in expanded clonotypes may potentially have been confounded. Because profiling used bulk unsorted PBMCs, naive and antigen-experienced compartments could not be compared conclusively. Estimates of total diversity from one million sequenced T cells were regarded as lower bounds and underestimates. Observed TCR beta diversity per million T cells fell roughly linearly with age, and a significant reduction was already apparent by age around 40.

Donors were a few dozen systemically healthy Caucasian individuals from Russia aged 6 to 90 years. Each donor gave approximately 9.3 milliliters of peripheral blood, collected into EDTA-treated Vacutainer tubes. Ficoll-Paque density-gradient centrifugation was used to isolate PBMCs, with at least 6.5 million per sample. Trizol reagent was used to extract total RNA from the PBMCs, yielding at least 5.5 micrograms per sample. For every donor, an aliquot of PBMCs went through flow cytometry to measure the percentages of naive CD45RAhigh/CD27high T cells. This clonotype was seen a handful of times. The target of this receptor is not known. No qualities accompany the bases; no much larger clone lies one base away. The sequencing sample was made of blood. The sequence derives from a woman aged 65 to 85 in good health.

Here is the DNA: TGCAGTGCTCTCAAACTTGGGAACACCATATATTTT. This encodes CSALKLGNTIYF. The rearranged chain carries TRBV20-1 and TRBJ1-3, with the D segment identity uncertain. Between the V and J ends, shortened by 5 bases and 7 bases respectively, the junction contains 12 bases. The CDR3, cysteine through phenylalanine, is 12 amino acids long. Kept here is only the CDR3 DNA, which spans 36 bases and is read in frame from base 1. The germline V gene (reference sequence) gives CDR1 as DFQATT and CDR2 as SNEGSKA.